The clone carrying this T cell receptor beta chain was detected a few times. The sample originates from a study of blood T cells in healthy people across ages. Samples each had at least 5 micrograms of total RNA extracted. With a J-beta primer mix and a sample-barcoded 5' primer, a second PCR ran roughly 7 to 11 cycles. TCRdb recomputed calls from the 5' RACE reads with MiXCR, one row per CDR3 protein. The sample contains 250,000 to 300,000 distinct CDR3 sequences, roughly 29% of which appear only once. The material sequenced was blood. This TCR derives from a woman in her 70s in good health.

The CDR3 loop reads CASSPRVGGAGEQYF. In DNA form, the CDR3 reads TGTGCCAGCAGCCCCAGGGTCGGCGGGGCAGGCGAGCAGTACTTC. The chain links TRBV3-1 to TRBJ2-1; possible D gene TRBD2, 6 bases. The J call may not be correct, given that the DNA end is closer to TRBJ2-7. This CDR3 comprises 15 residues. The germline V gene encodes CDR1 LGHDT and CDR2 YNNKEL (reference sequence).